Below, one TCR beta chain is given with its context. The sample belongs to a study of blood T cell repertoires in COVID-19. In the study's own analysis: Quantification of nucleated cells was approximated via reference gene primer amplification. Assay used: immunoSEQ multiplex PCR; TCRdb lists only in-frame clones, some missing. V, J and clone size are those of that table, while D and trimming were read from the DNA. The table lists about 240,000 clones, 83% of them singletons. The germline gives CDR1 MNHEY, CDR2 SVGAGI. Trimming removed 5 bases from V and 2 bases from J, with 9 bases in between. This CDR3 comprises 14 residues.

The chain uses TRBV6-5 and TRBJ2-2; D gene ambiguous. The sequence was collected from a woman between 35 and 50 years old who had been exposed to COVID-19. The sample taken for sequencing was PBMCs or T cells enriched from blood (not recorded which). DNA of the CDR3: TGTGCCAGCAGTCGCAATCTAAACACCGGGGAGCTGTTTTTT. Protein: CASSRNLNTGELFF.